These T cell receptor beta chains were read from a single sample in a study of blood T cell repertoires in COVID-19. Produced via immunoSEQ multiplex PCR; TCRdb's table is partial and in-frame only. The sample lists around 330,000 clones, about 89% occurring once. Sequencing was done on a sample of PBMCs or T cells enriched from blood (not recorded which). The receptor source for this set is a woman aged 40 to 50 who had recovered from COVID-19. The CDR3 runs from the conserved cysteine through the conserved F or W. D genes are given only for firm matches. The listing skips clone size in some rows; elsewhere it reads once, few, many or a size class.

v_call	clone_size	d_call	j_call	cdr3_aa	cdr3_nt
TRBV28	once	NA	TRBJ1-6	CASSSLRGGANSPLHF	TGTGCCAGCAGTTCCCTTAGGGGGGGCGCGAATTCACCCCTCCACTTT
TRBV6-2/TRBV6-3	NA	TRBD2	TRBJ2-2	CASSGLAGTGELFF	TGTGCCAGCAGCGGACTAGCGGGAACCGGGGAGCTGTTTTTT
TRBV6-2/TRBV6-3	NA	NA	TRBJ2-5	CASSTRETQYF	TGTGCCAGCAGCACACGCGAGACCCAGTACTTC
TRBV7-9	NA	NA	TRBJ2-3	CASSRGDLGVPSTDTQYF	TGTGCCAGCAGCCGCGGGGACTTGGGGGTTCCTAGCACAGATACGCAGTATTTT
TRBV28	NA	TRBD1	TRBJ2-1	CASSARQGTYNEQFF	TGTGCCAGCAGTGCCCGACAGGGCACCTACAATGAGCAGTTCTTC
TRBV7-9	NA	NA	TRBJ2-6	CASSLVELSGANVLTF	TGTGCCAGCAGCTTGGTTGAGCTCTCTGGGGCCAACGTCCTGACTTTC
TRBV5-1	NA	TRBD1	TRBJ1-3	CASSLGQGARSGNTIYF	TGCGCCAGCAGCTTGGGACAGGGAGCACGCTCTGGAAACACCATATATTTT
TRBV6-5	NA	TRBD1	TRBJ2-6	CASSPTGAGANVLTF	TGTGCCAGCAGTCCCACAGGGGCGGGGGCCAACGTCCTGACTTTC
TRBV2	NA	NA	TRBJ1-1	CASSESGATEAFF	TGTGCCAGCAGTGAATCAGGGGCCACTGAAGCTTTCTTT
TRBV28	NA	TRBD1	TRBJ2-3	CASKGTGSTDTQYF	TGTGCCAGCAAAGGGACAGGTAGCACAGATACGCAGTATTTT
TRBV29-1	NA	TRBD1	TRBJ2-7	CSARTGGNSYEQYF	TGCAGCGCACGGACAGGGGGTAACTCCTACGAGCAGTACTTC
TRBV7-3	NA	NA	TRBJ1-2	CASSLTGSYGYTF	TGTGCCAGCAGCTTAACAGGGAGCTATGGCTACACCTTC
TRBV14	NA	TRBD2	TRBJ2-5	CASSQEGGEGRPLSYQETQYF	TGTGCCAGCAGCCAAGAAGGAGGGGAGGGACGCCCCTTATCGTACCAAGAGACCCAGTACTTC
TRBV4-3	NA	NA	TRBJ2-7	CASSPYRQGAYEQYF	TGCGCCAGCAGCCCATATAGGCAGGGTGCCTACGAGCAGTACTTC
TRBV19	NA	TRBD1	TRBJ1-1	CASSMGQWNTEAFF	TGTGCCAGTAGTATGGGACAGTGGAACACTGAAGCTTTCTTT
TRBV7-8	NA	NA	TRBJ2-2	CASSALGVRAGELFF	TGTGCCAGCAGCGCGCTAGGGGTGAGAGCCGGGGAGCTGTTTTTT
TRBV7-9	NA	NA	TRBJ1-1	CASSLDSGRGGTEAFF	TGTGCCAGCAGCTTGGACTCCGGGCGGGGAGGAACTGAAGCTTTCTTT
TRBV27	NA	NA	TRBJ2-7	CASRTQLPYEQYF	TGTGCCAGCAGGACACAGCTCCCCTACGAGCAGTACTTC
TRBV10-3	NA	TRBD1	TRBJ2-3	CAISDWDRGTDTQYF	TGTGCCATCAGTGACTGGGACAGGGGCACAGATACGCAGTATTTT
TRBV19	NA	TRBD1	TRBJ1-1	CASSMGTGRRAFF	TGTGCCAGTAGTATGGGGACAGGGCGGCGGGCTTTCTTT
TRBV30	NA	TRBD1	TRBJ2-2	CALTGTNTGELFF	TGTGCCTTGACAGGGACGAACACCGGGGAGCTGTTTTTT
TRBV9	NA	NA	TRBJ2-1	CASSVVARGSSYNEQFF	TGTGCCAGCAGCGTAGTGGCTCGGGGTAGCTCCTACAATGAGCAGTTCTTC
TRBV24-1	once	TRBD2	TRBJ2-1	CATSDLAGGSGNEQFF	TGTGCCACCAGTGATTTAGCGGGAGGGTCTGGCAATGAGCAGTTCTTC
TRBV7-9	NA	NA	TRBJ2-5	CASSLTENQETQYF	TGTGCCAGCAGTTTAACAGAAAACCAAGAGACCCAGTACTTC
TRBV6-2/TRBV6-3	few	NA	TRBJ1-2	CASSYSEGTGYTF	TGTGCCAGCAGTTACTCGGAGGGGACGGGCTACACCTTC
TRBV7-3	NA	NA	TRBJ1-3	CASSSGAAGNTIYF	TGTGCCAGCAGTTCAGGGGCGGCTGGAAACACCATATATTTT
TRBV27	NA	NA	TRBJ2-1	CATPSGPTGPFF	TGTGCCACCCCATCAGGGCCCACGGGCCCGTTCTTC
TRBV5-1	NA	TRBD1	TRBJ1-3	CASSLVTGASGNTIYF	TGCGCCAGCAGCTTGGTTACAGGGGCTTCTGGAAACACCATATATTTT
TRBV27	NA	NA	TRBJ1-5	CASSSTWASNQPQHF	TGTGCCAGCAGTTCAACTTGGGCAAGCAATCAGCCCCAGCATTTT
TRBV5-1	NA	NA	TRBJ2-7	CASSPTGGRDEQYF	TGCGCCAGCAGCCCAACGGGGGGCCGCGACGAGCAGTACTTC
TRBV10-3	NA	NA	TRBJ1-2	CAISEVETTYGYTF	TGTGCCATCAGTGAAGTGGAAACTACCTATGGCTACACCTTC
TRBV25-1	NA	NA	TRBJ2-7	CASSEWGPYEQYF	TGTGCCAGCAGTGAATGGGGCCCCTACGAGCAGTACTTC